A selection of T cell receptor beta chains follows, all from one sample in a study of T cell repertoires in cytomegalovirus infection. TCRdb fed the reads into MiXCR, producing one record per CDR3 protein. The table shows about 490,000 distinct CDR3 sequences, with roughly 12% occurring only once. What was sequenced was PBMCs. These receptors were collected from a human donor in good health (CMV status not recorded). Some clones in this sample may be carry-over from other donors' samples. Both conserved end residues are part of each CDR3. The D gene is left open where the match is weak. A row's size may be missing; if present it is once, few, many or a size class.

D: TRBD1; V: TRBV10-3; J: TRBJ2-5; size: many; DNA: TGTGCCATCAGTGAGCGGACAGGGGGCGGAGAGACCCAGTACTTC; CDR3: CAISERTGGGETQYF
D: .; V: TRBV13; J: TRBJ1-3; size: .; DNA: TGTGCCAGCTCCCGCGATTACCGCGGGAACACCATATATTTT; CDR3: CASSRDYRGNTIYF
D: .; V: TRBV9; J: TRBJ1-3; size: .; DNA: TGTGCCAGCAGCGTAGCAACGGGGACAATCGCTGGAAACACCATATATTTT; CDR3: CASSVATGTIAGNTIYF
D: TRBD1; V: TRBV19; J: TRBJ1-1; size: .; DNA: TGTGCCAGTAGTATCACCCCCGACAGGGTGGGCACTGAAGCTTTCTTT; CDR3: CASSITPDRVGTEAFF
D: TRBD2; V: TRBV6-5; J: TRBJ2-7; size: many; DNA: TGTGCCAGCAGTTACGGGACTAGCGGCATAGGGGAGCAGTACTTC; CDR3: CASSYGTSGIGEQYF
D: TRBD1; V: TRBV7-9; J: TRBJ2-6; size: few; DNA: TGTGCCAGCAGCTCAAACCGGGACAGGGCGGACTCTGGGGCCAACGTCCTGACTTTC; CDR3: CASSSNRDRADSGANVLTF
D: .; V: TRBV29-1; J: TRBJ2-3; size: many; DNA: TGCAGCGTGAAGGGGTTGGTTGGGACAGATACGCAGTATTTT; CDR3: CSVKGLVGTDTQYF
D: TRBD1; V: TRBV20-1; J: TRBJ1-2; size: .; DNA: TGCAGTGCTAGAATCCCGGGACAGGGGAGCGGCTACACCTTC; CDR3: CSARIPGQGSGYTF
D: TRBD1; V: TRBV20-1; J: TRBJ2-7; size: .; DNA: TGCAGTGCTAGACTTCCCGGGACAGGGGGCTACGAGCAGTACTTC; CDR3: CSARLPGTGGYEQYF
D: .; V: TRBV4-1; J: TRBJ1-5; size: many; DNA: TGCGCCAGCAGCCAAGGAAGTCTAAACAGCAATCAGCCCCAGCATTTT; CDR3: CASSQGSLNSNQPQHF
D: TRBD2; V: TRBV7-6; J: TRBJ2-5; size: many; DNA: TGTGCCAGCAGCTCCCCGGGGAGGGAAAGGGAGACCCAGTACTTC; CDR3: CASSSPGRERETQYF
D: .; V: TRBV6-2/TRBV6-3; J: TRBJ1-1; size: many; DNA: TGTGCCAGCAGTTACACGGACGGGAACACTGAAGCTTTCTTT; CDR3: CASSYTDGNTEAFF
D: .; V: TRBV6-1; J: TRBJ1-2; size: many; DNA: TGTGCCAGCAGTGCCCAGACCGGCGAAGGCTACTATGGCTACACCTTC; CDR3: CASSAQTGEGYYGYTF
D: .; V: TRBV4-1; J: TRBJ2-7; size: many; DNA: TGCGCCAGCAGCCAAGACCTTGGGGAGGCCGACTACGAGCAGTACTTC; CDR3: CASSQDLGEADYEQYF
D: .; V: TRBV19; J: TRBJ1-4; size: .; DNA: TGTGCCAGTAGTATATCGGGGATAGCGGTTGCTGAAAAACTGTTTTTT; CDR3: CASSISGIAVAEKLFF
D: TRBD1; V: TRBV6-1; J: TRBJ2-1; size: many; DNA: TGTGCCAGCAGTGAATCGGGACAGGGTCGTGAGCAGTTCTTC; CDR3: CASSESGQGREQFF
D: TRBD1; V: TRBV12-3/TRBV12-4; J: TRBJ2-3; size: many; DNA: TGTGCCAGCAGTTCCCCGGGTCCGGCTCGGGACAGGGGGCTTACCAGCACAGATACGCAGTATTTT; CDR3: CASSSPGPARDRGLTSTDTQYF
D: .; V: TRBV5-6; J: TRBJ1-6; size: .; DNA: TGTGCCAGCAGCTTGGGCGGTGGGGCATCCCCCCTCCACTTT; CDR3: CASSLGGGASPLHF
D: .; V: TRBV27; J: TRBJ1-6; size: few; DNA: TGTGCCAGCAGACGAATAGACTCACCCCTCCACTTT; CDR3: CASRRIDSPLHF
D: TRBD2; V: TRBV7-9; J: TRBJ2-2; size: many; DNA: TGTGCCAGCAGCTTAGCAGCGGGAGCCACCGGGGAGCTGTTTTTT; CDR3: CASSLAAGATGELFF
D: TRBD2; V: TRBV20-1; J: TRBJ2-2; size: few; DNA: TGCAGTGCTAGAGTAGGGAGGGGCGGCACCGGGGAGCTGTTTTTT; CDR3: CSARVGRGGTGELFF
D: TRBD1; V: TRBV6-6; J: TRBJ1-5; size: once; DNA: TGTGCCAGCAGCCCTGACAGGGGAAGGGATCAGCCCCAGCATTTT; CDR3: CASSPDRGRDQPQHF
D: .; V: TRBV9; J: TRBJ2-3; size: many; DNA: TGTGCCAGCAGCGAGTCTCCAACCGAGACGCAGTATTTT; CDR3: CASSESPTETQYF
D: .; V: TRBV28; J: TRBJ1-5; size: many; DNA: TGTGCCAGCAGACCCGGACAGTACAATCAGCCCCAGCATTTT; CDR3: CASRPGQYNQPQHF
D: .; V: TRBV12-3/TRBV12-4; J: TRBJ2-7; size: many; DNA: TGTGCCAGCAGTTTGCAGGGGATGGGGCAGTACTTC; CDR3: CASSLQGMGQYF
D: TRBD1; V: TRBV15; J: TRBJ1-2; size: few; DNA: TGTGCCACCAGCATCTCAGGGGGCGTCTATGGCTACACCTTC; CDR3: CATSISGGVYGYTF
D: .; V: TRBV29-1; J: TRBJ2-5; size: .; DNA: TGCAGCGTAGCTGACAGCTACCAAGAGACCCAGTACTTC; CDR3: CSVADSYQETQYF
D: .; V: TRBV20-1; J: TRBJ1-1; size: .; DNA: TGCAGGGCGGGGGACGGCATGAACACTGAAGCTTTCTTT; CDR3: CRAGDGMNTEAFF
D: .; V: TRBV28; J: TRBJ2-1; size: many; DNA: TGTGCCAGCAGTTTAATCGGGATCGGGTACAATGAGCAGTTCTTC; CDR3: CASSLIGIGYNEQFF
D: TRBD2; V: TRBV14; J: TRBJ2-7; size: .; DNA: TGTGCCAGCAGCCTACTAGCGGGAGGCCGTTACGAGCAGTACTTC; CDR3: CASSLLAGGRYEQYF
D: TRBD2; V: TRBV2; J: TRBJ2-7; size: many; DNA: TGTGCCAGCAGGGAGAGGACTAGCGGCCGCTACGAGCAGTACTTC; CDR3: CASRERTSGRYEQYF
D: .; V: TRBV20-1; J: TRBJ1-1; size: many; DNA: TGCAGTGCTACACAGGGAGACACTGAAGCTTTCTTT; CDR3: CSATQGDTEAFF
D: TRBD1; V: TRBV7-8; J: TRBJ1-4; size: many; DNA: TGTGCCAGCAGCCCCAGGGGGGACACAACTAATGAAAAACTGTTTTTT; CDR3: CASSPRGDTTNEKLFF
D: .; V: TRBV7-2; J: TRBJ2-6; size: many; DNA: TGTGCCAGCAGCCTCGTGGGTAGCATTGGGGCCAACGTCCTGACTTTC; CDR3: CASSLVGSIGANVLTF
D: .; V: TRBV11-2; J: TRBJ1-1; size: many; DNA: TGTGCCAGCAGTTCCCTTTCGAACACTGAAGCTTTCTTT; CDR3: CASSSLSNTEAFF
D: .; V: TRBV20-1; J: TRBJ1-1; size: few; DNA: TGCAGTGCGCGACGGGGCTTGCACACTGAAGCTTTCTTT; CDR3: CSARRGLHTEAFF
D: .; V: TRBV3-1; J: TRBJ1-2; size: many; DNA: TGTGCCAGCAGCCATGGGAGAGGAGGCTACACCTTC; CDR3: CASSHGRGGYTF
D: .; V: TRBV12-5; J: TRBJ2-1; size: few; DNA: TGTGCTAGTGGTTTCGGCGACGCCTCCTACAATGAGCAGTTCTTC; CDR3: CASGFGDASYNEQFF
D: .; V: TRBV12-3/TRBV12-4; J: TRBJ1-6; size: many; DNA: TGTGCCAGCAGTGGTGGAAATAATTCACCCCTCCACTTT; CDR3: CASSGGNNSPLHF
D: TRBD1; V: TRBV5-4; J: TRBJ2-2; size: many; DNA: TGTGCCAGCAGACCGACAGGGAGAAACACCGGGGAGCTGTTTTTT; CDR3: CASRPTGRNTGELFF
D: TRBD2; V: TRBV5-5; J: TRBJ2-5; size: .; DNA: TGTGCCAGCAGCTTTGGGACTAGCGGGGCTGAGAGGGAGACCCAGTACTTC; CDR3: CASSFGTSGAERETQYF
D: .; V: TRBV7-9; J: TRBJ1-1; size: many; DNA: TGTGCCAGCAGCGAGGGCACAGGGAAGGCTTTCTTT; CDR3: CASSEGTGKAFF
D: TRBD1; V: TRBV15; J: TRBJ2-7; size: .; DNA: TGTGCCACCAGCGGAGACAGGGGCCCCTACGAGCAGTACTTC; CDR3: CATSGDRGPYEQYF
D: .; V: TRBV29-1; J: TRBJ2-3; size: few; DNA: TGCAGCGTTGAACTCCAAAACACAGATACGCAGTATTTT; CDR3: CSVELQNTDTQYF
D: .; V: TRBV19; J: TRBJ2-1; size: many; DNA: TGTGCCAGTAGTCCGCCACCGACAGACTACAATGAGCAGTTCTTC; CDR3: CASSPPPTDYNEQFF
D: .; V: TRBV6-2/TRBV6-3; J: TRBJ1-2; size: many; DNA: TGTGCCAGCAGTTCCAGTCTAGATGGCTACACCTTC; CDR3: CASSSSLDGYTF
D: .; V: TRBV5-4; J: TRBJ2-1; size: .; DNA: TGTGCCAGCACTCCTTTATGCGAGCAGTTCTTC; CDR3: CASTPLCEQFF
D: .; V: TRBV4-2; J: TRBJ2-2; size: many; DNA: TGTGCCAGCAGTAGCGGCCAGGAGGGTACCGGGGAGCTGTTTTTT; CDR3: CASSSGQEGTGELFF
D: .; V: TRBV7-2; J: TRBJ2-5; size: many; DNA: TGTGCCAGCAGCAAAGCGTGGCCAGGGGTCTTGTTGGGCCAAGAGACCCAGTACTTC; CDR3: CASSKAWPGVLLGQETQYF
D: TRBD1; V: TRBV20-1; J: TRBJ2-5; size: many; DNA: TGCAGTGCTACCACCCCAGGGACAGGGGGCCAAGAGACCCAGTACTTC; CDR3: CSATTPGTGGQETQYF
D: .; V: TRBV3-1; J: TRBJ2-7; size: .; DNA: TGTGCCAGCAGCCAAGAGTACGCCCCGTCCTACGAGCAGTACTTC; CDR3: CASSQEYAPSYEQYF
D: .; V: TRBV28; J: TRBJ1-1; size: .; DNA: TGTGCCAGCAGTCCCTTTGGAGTCATGAACACTGAAGCTTTCTTT; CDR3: CASSPFGVMNTEAFF
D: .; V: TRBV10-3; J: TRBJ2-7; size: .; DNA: TGTGCCATCAGTGAGTCGGCAGGTATAGGCGAGCAGTACTTC; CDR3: CAISESAGIGEQYF
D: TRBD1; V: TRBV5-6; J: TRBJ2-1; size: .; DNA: TGTGCCAGCAGCTTGACTTACCGGGACAGGGACAATGAGCAGTTCTTC; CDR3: CASSLTYRDRDNEQFF
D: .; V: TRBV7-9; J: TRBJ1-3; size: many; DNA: TGTGCCAGCAGCTTGGGGATCTGGCCTGGAAACACCATATATTTT; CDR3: CASSLGIWPGNTIYF
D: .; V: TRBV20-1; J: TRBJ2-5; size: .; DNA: TGCAGTGCTAGAAAGGCTAGGGGGAGAGAGACCCAGTACTTC; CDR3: CSARKARGRETQYF
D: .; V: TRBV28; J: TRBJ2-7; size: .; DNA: TGTGCCAGCAGTTTTTATCCATCCTACGAGCAGTACTTC; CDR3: CASSFYPSYEQYF